The 31 T cell receptor beta chains reported below all come from one sample, sequenced in a study of CD8+ T cells in alopecia areata. Treatment meaning: oral pan-JAK inhibitor, 5-10 mg twice daily. RNA was extracted and reverse transcribed into cDNA as the sequencing template. Libraries were prepared by immunoSEQ multiplex PCR; TCRdb keeps only in-frame clonotypes and omits some of them. The repertoire has roughly 100,000 clones, about 40% of them found once; the top ten carry roughly 18%. Sample: CD8+ T cells sorted from blood, taken at week 24, from a patient treated with tofacitinib. All receptors derive from a human donor with alopecia areata.

The V and J genes are TRBV7-9 and TRBJ2-2, with D possibly matching TRBD2 (6 bases). CDR3 length: 15 amino acids. V was clipped by 1 base and J by 5 bases, with 11 bases between them. Germline V gene lookup returns CDR1 SEHNR and CDR2 FQNEAQ (reference sequence). CDR3 DNA sequence: TGTGCCAGCAGCTTAGGGTCGGGGGAGACCGGGGAGCTGTTTTTT. Its translation: CASSLGSGETGELFF.

The rearrangement uses TRBV30 and TRBJ2-3; D call uncertain. The germline V and J ends were trimmed by 3 bases and 6 bases, with 13 bases remaining between them. CDR1 and CDR2 from the germline V gene are GTSNPN and SVGIG (reference sequence). The CDR3 length is 13 residues. The CDR3 DNA follows: TGTGCCTGGAGCGACCGGCCCGGGGATACGCAGTATTTT. Translating it yields CAWSDRPGDTQYF. Filled out from reference TRBV30 and TRBJ2-3, the complete variable domain reads SQTIHQWPATLVQPVGSPLSLECTVEGTSNPNLYWYRQAAGRGLQLLFYSVGIGQISSEVPQNLSASRPQDRQFILSSKKLLLSDSGFYLCAWSDRPGDTQYFGPGTRLTVL.

This rearrangement joins TRBV15 to TRBJ2-4; D not certain. The CDR3 is made up of 15 amino acids. Germline assignment: CDR1 LNHNV and CDR2 YYDKDF (reference sequence). Trimming stripped 0 bases from V and 5 bases from J, with 11 bases between. CDR3 in amino acids: CATSRDPKSENIQYF. The CDR3 DNA reads TGTGCCACCAGCAGAGATCCCAAGTCCGAAAACATTCAGTACTTC.

The J gene is TRBJ2-5, the V gene TRBV7-2, with 7 nucleotides matching TRBD1. CDR1 and CDR2 from the germline V gene are SGHTA and FQGNSA. CDR3 length: 16 amino acids. Trimming at V came to 5 bases and at J to 1 base, leaving 10 bases not matched to a gene. CDR3 nucleotide sequence: TGTGCCAGCAGCGCAGGGGACAGTCTGTTCCAAGAGACCCAGTACTTC. Protein product: CASSAGDSLFQETQYF.

The gene calls are TRBV11-2 and TRBJ1-1; D unresolved. The germline V and J ends were trimmed by 1 base and 7 bases, with 7 bases remaining between them. Germline CDR1 is SGHAT and CDR2 is FQNNGV. This CDR3 comprises 12 residues. Written as DNA, the CDR3 is TGTGCCAGCAGCTTAGTCCCGGGTGAAGCTTTCTTT. Protein: CASSLVPGEAFF. Combining the CDR3 with reference TRBV11-2 and TRBJ1-1 gives the whole variable domain EAGVAQSPRYKIIEKRQSVAFWCNPISGHATLYWYQQILGQGPKLLIQFQNNGVVDDSQLPKDRFSAERLKGVDSTLKIQPAKLEDSAVYLCASSLVPGEAFFGQGTRLTVV.

The V and J genes are TRBV5-1 and TRBJ2-7; D is uncertain. The germline gives CDR1 SGHRS, CDR2 YFSETQ. The length of the CDR3 is 16 residues. Trimming pared 5 bases from V and 6 bases from J, leaving 24 bases between. The CDR3 region has the DNA TGCGCCAGCAGTTCTACGCGGACCTCCGGGCGCCTCGAGCAGTACTTC. Amino acids: CASSSTRTSGRLEQYF.

V gene TRBV9 combines with J gene TRBJ1-1; no clear D gene. V was cut by 3 bases and J by 8 bases, with 14 bases left in between. CDR1 SGDLS and CDR2 YYNGEE come from the germline V gene. The CDR3 runs 13 residues. The CDR3: CASSGGPEKEAFF. CDR3 in DNA: TGTGCCAGCAGCGGCGGACCCGAAAAAGAAGCTTTCTTT.

The table lists this clone with a few counts. The chain combines TRBV29-1 with TRBJ2-1; 10 nucleotides match TRBD2. Trimming removed 6 bases from V and 3 bases from J; junction bases left unmatched: 5. The CDR3 has 14 amino acids. The germline CDR1 and CDR2 sequences are SQVTM and ANQGSEA. The CDR3 loop reads CSVSGTSVYNEQFF. The CDR3 DNA follows: TGCAGCGTCTCCGGGACTAGCGTCTACAATGAGCAGTTCTTC.

The rearrangement uses TRBV30 and TRBJ2-1; no reliable D call. V lost 1 base, J lost 0 bases, and 10 bases lay in between. The germline gives CDR1 GTSNPN, CDR2 SVGIG (reference sequence). The CDR3 is 15 amino acids. The CDR3 DNA sequence: TGTGCCTGGAGTGCCGATTTGAGCTCCTACAATGAGCAGTTCTTC. This gives the protein CAWSADLSSYNEQFF. Complete variable domain (other parts from reference TRBV30 and TRBJ2-1): SQTIHQWPATLVQPVGSPLSLECTVEGTSNPNLYWYRQAAGRGLQLLFYSVGIGQISSEVPQNLSASRPQDRQFILSSKKLLLSDSGFYLCAWSADLSSYNEQFFGPGTRLTVL.

The V call is TRBV5-1, the J call TRBJ2-5; 10 bases map to TRBD1. The CDR3 has 13 residues. CDR1 is SGHRS, CDR2 YFSETQ, per germline. Germline trimming cut 4 bases from V and 4 bases from J; bases unmatched to any gene: 1. The CDR3 is CASSRTGGETQYF. In DNA form, the CDR3 reads TGCGCCAGCAGCAGGACAGGGGGAGAGACCCAGTACTTC.

The rearrangement uses TRBV25-1 and TRBJ2-3; D remains unclear. The CDR3 runs 14 residues. V shed 4 bases and J shed 2 bases, with 10 bases lying between them. Germline lookup yields CDR1 MGHDK and CDR2 SYGVNS. CDR3 sequence: CASSGLFDTDTQYF. The CDR3 bases are TGTGCCAGCAGTGGTTTATTTGACACAGATACGCAGTATTTT.

This clone has a handful of counts. The rearrangement links TRBV25-1 to TRBJ2-1; D could derive from TRBD1 or TRBD2 (7 bases each). Germline lookup yields CDR1 MGHDK and CDR2 SYGVNS. V was trimmed by 8 bases and J by 7 bases, leaving 15 bases between them. The CDR3 extends over 13 amino acids. Written as DNA, the CDR3 is TGTGCCAGCCAGGGGGGGATAAAGAATGAGCAGTTCTTC. Its protein is CASQGGIKNEQFF.

This clone was counted a few times. The chain links TRBV29-1 to TRBJ2-1; D gene ambiguous. CDR3 size: 12 residues. Trimming left V 2 bases short and J 4 bases short, with 6 bases between. Per the germline V gene, CDR1 is SQVTM and CDR2 is ANQGSEA. The CDR3 sequence: CSVEFRYNEQFF. Written as DNA, the CDR3 is TGCAGCGTTGAATTCAGATACAATGAGCAGTTCTTC.

The rearrangement joins TRBV28 to TRBJ2-7; 14 bases line up with TRBD2. V lost 10 bases to trimming and J lost 1 base; unmatched junction nucleotides: 9. The CDR3 runs to 16 residues. Germline assignment: CDR1 MDHEN and CDR2 SYDVKM. The chain's CDR3 is CATRGLAGVPSYEQYF. The CDR3 bases are TGTGCCACCAGGGGACTAGCGGGAGTTCCGTCCTACGAGCAGTACTTC.

This chain joins TRBV11-2 and TRBJ2-7; 13 positions agree with TRBD2. CDR1 and CDR2 (germline): SGHAT, FQNNGV. V shed 7 bases, J shed 5 bases, and the junction held 8 bases outside the gene matches. The length of the CDR3 is 15 residues. The CDR3 loop is CASTLTGLAGDEQYF. For the CDR3, the DNA is TGTGCCAGCACGCTTACCGGACTAGCGGGAGACGAGCAGTACTTC.

This chain uses TRBV4-1 with TRBJ2-1; D gene ambiguous. The CDR3 sequence is 12 residues long. Looked up from germline, CDR1 is MGHRA and CDR2 is YSYEKL. The V and J ends lost 1 base and 9 bases respectively, with 7 bases between them. The CDR3 coding sequence is TGCGCCAGCAGCCAAGGCCCTGGTGAGCAGTTCTTC. Residues: CASSQGPGEQFF.

The V call is TRBV4-3, the J call TRBJ2-7; 7 nucleotides agree with TRBD2. Germline V gene sequence: CDR1 LGHNA, CDR2 YSLEER. The CDR3 totals 14 residues. After removal of 1 base from V and 1 base from J, the junction contained 1 base not matched to a gene. This CDR3 is CASSQAGGSYEQYF. The CDR3 nucleotides are TGCGCCAGCAGCCAAGCGGGAGGATCCTACGAGCAGTACTTC.

This sequence joins TRBV6-6 and TRBJ2-4; D may be TRBD1 (5 bases). Germline V CDR1 and CDR2: MNHNY, SVGAGI (reference sequence). This CDR3 is 16 amino acids long. The V and J ends lost 6 bases and 1 base respectively, with 16 bases between them. Here the CDR3 reads CASRPLDSFAKNIQYF. The CDR3 DNA follows: TGTGCCAGCAGACCTCTCGACAGTTTCGCCAAAAACATTCAGTACTTC.

V is TRBV27 and J is TRBJ2-5; D not certain. Between the trimmed V and J ends, which lost 7 bases and 5 bases, there was a span of 14 bases. There are 13 residues in the CDR3. The germline CDR1 and CDR2 sequences are MNHEY and SMNVEV (reference sequence). The CDR3 nucleotides are TGTGCCAGCAAGCGAAGGCTTTGGGAGACCCAGTACTTC. Protein sequence: CASKRRLWETQYF.

This clone was seen only a few times. This chain links TRBV29-1 with TRBJ2-2; D is perhaps TRBD2 (5 bases). This CDR3 comprises 12 residues. CDR1 and CDR2 from the germline V gene are SQVTM and ANQGSEA. CDR3 sequence (DNA): TGCAGTACGAGGGCAAACACCGGGGAGCTGTTTTTT. Translated, it gives CSTRANTGELFF.

The chain's CDR3 is CASSLRPGEETQYF. For the CDR3, the DNA is TGCGCCAGCAGCCTGAGACCCGGAGAAGAGACCCAGTACTTC. The V call is TRBV4-1, the J call TRBJ2-5; D is unclear. The CDR3 totals 14 residues. Germline CDR1 MGHRA, CDR2 YSYEKL. Trimming cost V 4 bases and J 3 bases, with 12 bases left between them.

This sequence joins TRBV6-5 and TRBJ2-5, with 7 bases lining up with TRBD2. The J call may be faulty, since TRBJ2-7 better matches the DNA end. CDR3 size: 14 residues. Germline CDR1 and CDR2: MNHEY and SVGAGI. The CDR3 DNA reads as TGTGCCAGCAGTTCTAGCGGAGTTTACTACGAGCAGTACTTC. It yields the protein CASSSSGVYYEQYF.

This clone was seen more than once but under ten times. The J gene is TRBJ2-3, the V gene TRBV27; D is uncertain. Germline CDR1 reads MNHEY; CDR2 reads SMNVEV (reference sequence). CDR3 length equals 11 residues. V dropped 4 bases and J dropped 2 bases, with 1 base sitting between them. CDR3 DNA sequence: TGTGCCAGCAGTTCCACAGATACGCAGTATTTT. It yields the protein CASSSTDTQYF.

This clone was seen only a few times. The V and J genes are TRBV19 and TRBJ1-5; TRBD1 matches at 7 bases. The CDR3 totals 13 residues. V lost 8 bases, J lost 0 bases, and 1 base stayed unmatched. The germline V gene has CDR1 LNHDA and CDR2 SQIVND (reference sequence). CDR3: CASWDSSNQPQHF. In nucleotides, the CDR3 is TGTGCCAGTTGGGACAGTAGCAATCAGCCCCAGCATTTT.

The chain carries TRBV5-1 and TRBJ2-5; D remains unclear. Germline V CDR1 and CDR2: SGHRS, YFSETQ. The CDR3 sequence is 15 residues long. The V and J ends lost 4 bases and 5 bases respectively, with 18 bases between them. DNA for the CDR3: TGCGCCAGCAGCCCATGGACCGCCACCCAGGAGACCCAGTACTTC. This translates into CASSPWTATQETQYF.

About this clone itself: Other DNA sequences from this sample encode an identical CDR3 as well. J is TRBJ2-7 and V is TRBV27; the match to TRBD1 covers 9 bases. The CDR3 runs 15 residues. V lost 2 bases, J lost 3 bases, and 5 bases stayed unmatched. The germline V gene encodes CDR1 MNHEY and CDR2 SMNVEV (reference sequence). CDR3: CASSLRQGGSYEQYF. The CDR3 DNA sequence: TGTGCCAGCAGTTTACGACAGGGGGGGAGCTACGAGCAGTACTTC.

The chain employs TRBV10-3 and TRBJ1-2, with unresolved D. Looked up from germline, CDR1 is ENHRY and CDR2 is SYGVKD. The CDR3 spans 14 residues. Trimming removed 6 bases from V and 4 bases from J, with 15 bases in between. The CDR3 is CAIRGIQTSYGYTF. The CDR3 region has the DNA TGTGCCATCAGGGGGATTCAGACTTCCTATGGCTACACCTTC.

The V and J genes are TRBV6-1 and TRBJ1-5, with D maybe TRBD1 (6 bases). The V gene lost 5 bases and the J gene lost 9 bases, with 11 bases spanning the gap. This CDR3 is 12 amino acids long. Germline assignment: CDR1 MNHNS and CDR2 SASEGT. CDR3 sequence reads: CASSRGGPPQHF. CDR3 in DNA: TGTGCCAGCAGTAGGGGGGGTCCGCCCCAGCATTTT.

The chain has TRBV29-1 and TRBJ2-3; D ambiguous. V shed 3 bases and J shed 8 bases, with 12 bases lying between them. The CDR3 runs 12 residues. Germline V lookup: CDR1 SQVTM, CDR2 ANQGSEA. The CDR3 loop reads CSVEHRYGTQYF. The CDR3 nucleotides are TGCAGCGTTGAGCACAGATATGGTACGCAGTATTTT.

This clone has only a few counts. The rearrangement joins TRBV29-1 to TRBJ1-1, with unresolved D. Germline V gene lookup returns CDR1 SQVTM and CDR2 ANQGSEA. There are 13 residues in the CDR3. V was trimmed by 5 bases and J by 1 base, leaving 11 bases between them. CDR3 in amino acids: CSVRVAGNTEAFF. CDR3 in DNA: TGCAGCGTTAGGGTGGCGGGGAACACTGAAGCTTTCTTT.

This chain links TRBV27 with TRBJ2-5; D may correspond to TRBD1 or TRBD2 (5 bases each). The CDR3 is 13 amino acids. The germline V gene has CDR1 MNHEY and CDR2 SMNVEV (reference sequence). Trimming took off 4 bases at V and 2 bases at J, with 8 bases between the two ends. This CDR3 is CASSWGLQETQYF. As DNA, the CDR3 is TGTGCCAGCAGTTGGGGGTTACAAGAGACCCAGTACTTC.